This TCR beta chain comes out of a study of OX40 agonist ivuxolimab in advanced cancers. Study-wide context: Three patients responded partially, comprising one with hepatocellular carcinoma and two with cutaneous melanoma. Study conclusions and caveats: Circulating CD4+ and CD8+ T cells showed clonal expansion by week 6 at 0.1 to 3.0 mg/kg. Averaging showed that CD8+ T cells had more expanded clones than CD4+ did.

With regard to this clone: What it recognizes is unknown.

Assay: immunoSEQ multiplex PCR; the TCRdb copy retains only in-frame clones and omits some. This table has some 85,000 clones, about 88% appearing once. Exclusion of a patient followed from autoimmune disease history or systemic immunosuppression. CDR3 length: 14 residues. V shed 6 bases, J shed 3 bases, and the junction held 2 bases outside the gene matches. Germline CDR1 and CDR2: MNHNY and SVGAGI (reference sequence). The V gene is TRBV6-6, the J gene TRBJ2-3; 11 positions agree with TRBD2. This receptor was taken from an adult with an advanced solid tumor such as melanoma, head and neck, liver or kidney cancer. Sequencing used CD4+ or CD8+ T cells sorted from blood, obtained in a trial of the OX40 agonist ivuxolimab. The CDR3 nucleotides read TGTGCCAGCAGATTAGCGGGAGGGACAGATACGCAGTATTTT. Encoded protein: CASRLAGGTDTQYF.